These 8 T cell receptor beta chains originate from one sample sequenced in a study of blood T cell repertoires in COVID-19. TCRdb's table, derived via immunoSEQ multiplex PCR, lists solely in-frame clones and lacks some. This sample has about 67,000 clones, with 60% to 80% found just once. Sequenced: peripheral blood. The receptors derive from a woman aged 55-69 years with acute or convalescent COVID-19.

The chain joins TRBV28 to TRBJ2-7, with a weak D call TRBD2 (6 bases). The germline V gene encodes CDR1 MDHEN and CDR2 SYDVKM. CDR3 length equals 14 residues. V was pared by 5 bases and J by 2 bases, with 13 bases between. Here the CDR3 reads CASSPGTSTYEQYF. CDR3 nucleotides: TGTGCCAGCAGTCCCGGGACTTCAACCTACGAGCAGTACTTC.

This chain joins TRBV25-1 and TRBJ1-1, with D uncertain. Trimming shortened V by 6 bases and J by 11 bases, and 16 bases separated the two germline ends. In germline, CDR1 is MGHDK, CDR2 SYGVNS. CDR3 size: 12 residues. The CDR3 DNA is TGTGCCAGCAGCGGGATGGGGTATCGGGCTTTCTTT. This sequence encodes CASSGMGYRAFF.

The chain employs TRBV15 and TRBJ2-2; D perhaps matches TRBD2 (5 bases). CDR1 is LNHNV, CDR2 YYDKDF, per germline (reference sequence). Trimming removed 5 bases at V and 4 bases at J, with 14 bases between. This CDR3 contains 15 residues. The CDR3 protein is CATSSATGFTGELFF. CDR3 coding DNA: TGTGCCACCAGCTCGGCCACGGGGTTCACCGGGGAGCTGTTTTTT. Using reference TRBV15 and TRBJ2-2 for the parts outside the CDR3, the full variable domain is DAMVIQNPRYQVTQFGKPVTLSCSQTLNHNVMYWYQQKSSQAPKLLFHYYDKDFNNEADTPDNFQSRRPNTSFCFLDIRSPGLGDTAMYLCATSSATGFTGELFFGEGSRLTVL.

This chain joins TRBV10-3 and TRBJ1-2; possibly TRBD1 for D (6 bases). Trimming took off 0 bases at V and 8 bases at J, with 16 bases between the two ends. Germline V gene sequence: CDR1 ENHRY, CDR2 SYGVKD. The CDR3 has 15 amino acids. The CDR3 coding sequence is TGTGCCATCAGTGAGTCTGCGGGGGCGCGGAAAGGCTACACCTTC. Translating it yields CAISESAGARKGYTF.

This clone was recorded a few times. The gene calls are TRBV7-9 and TRBJ2-6, with TRBD2 as a possible D gene (5 bases). The germline CDR1 and CDR2 sequences are SEHNR and FQNEAQ (reference sequence). This CDR3 contains 18 residues. Trimming left V 2 bases short and J 1 base short, with 15 bases between. The CDR3 DNA sequence: TGTGCCAGCAGCTTAAGAGGAGGACCCAGGTCTGGGGCCAACGTCCTGACTTTC. Translation gives CASSLRGGPRSGANVLTF.

V usage is TRBV7-2 and J usage is TRBJ1-2; D remains unclear. The germline gives CDR1 SGHTA, CDR2 FQGNSA. Between the trimmed V and J ends, which lost 5 bases and 8 bases, there was a span of 18 bases. CDR3 length: 14 amino acids. CDR3 protein: CASSPTFSGGGYTF. The CDR3 DNA reads as TGTGCCAGCAGCCCCACCTTTTCGGGAGGGGGCTACACCTTC.

The chain is built from TRBV29-1 and TRBJ1-2, with D possibly matching TRBD1 (6 bases). This CDR3 is 12 amino acids long. Trimming pared 6 bases from V and 3 bases from J, leaving 11 bases between. Germline V CDR1 and CDR2: SQVTM, ANQGSEA. DNA for the CDR3: TGCAGCGTGCAGGGGACCGACTATGGCTACACCTTC. This sequence encodes CSVQGTDYGYTF. Full variable domain (remainder filled in from reference TRBV29-1 and TRBJ1-2): SAVISQKPSRDICQRGTSLTIQCQVDSQVTMMFWYRQQPGQSLTLIATANQGSEATYESGFVIDKFPISRPNLTFSTLTVSNMSPEDSSIYLCSVQGTDYGYTFGSGTRLTVV.

V usage is TRBV6-6 and J usage is TRBJ2-7; 8 bases agree with TRBD1. Germline-derived CDR1 and CDR2 are MNHNY and SVGAGI (reference sequence). The CDR3 sequence is 16 residues long. Unmatched junction bases numbered 8, after V lost 4 bases and J lost 0 bases. The CDR3 spells CASSSLGTGSSYEQYF. CDR3 in DNA: TGTGCCAGCAGTTCCCTAGGGACAGGTAGCTCCTACGAGCAGTACTTC.